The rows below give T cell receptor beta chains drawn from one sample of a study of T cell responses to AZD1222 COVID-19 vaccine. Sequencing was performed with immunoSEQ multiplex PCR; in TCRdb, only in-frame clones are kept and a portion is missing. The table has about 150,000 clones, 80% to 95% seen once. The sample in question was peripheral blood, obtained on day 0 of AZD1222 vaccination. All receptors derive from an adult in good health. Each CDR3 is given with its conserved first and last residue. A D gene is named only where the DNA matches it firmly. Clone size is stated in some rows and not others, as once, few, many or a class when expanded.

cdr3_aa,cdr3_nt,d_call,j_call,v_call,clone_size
CASSLGQNSNQPQHF,TGTGCCAGCAGCTTGGGACAGAATAGCAATCAGCCCCAGCATTTT,TRBD1,TRBJ1-5,TRBV6-5,-
CASIFSGQARLAGVGYEQYF,TGTGCCAGCATCTTTTCCGGTCAGGCCCGACTAGCGGGAGTTGGGTACGAGCAGTACTTC,TRBD2,TRBJ2-7,TRBV2,once
CASSGQRGVGNQPQHF,TGTGCCAGCAGTGGTCAGCGAGGGGTAGGAAATCAGCCCCAGCATTTT,-,TRBJ1-5,TRBV2,-
CASSSGPNTGELFF,TGTGCCAGCAGCAGTGGACCAAACACCGGGGAGCTGTTTTTT,-,TRBJ2-2,TRBV5-4,-
CASSPAAANEKLFF,TGTGCCAGCAGCCCTGCAGCGGCTAATGAAAAACTGTTTTTT,-,TRBJ1-4,TRBV7-2,-
CASSPGGNSPLHF,TGTGCCAGCAGCCCAGGGGGTAATTCACCCCTCCACTTT,TRBD1,TRBJ1-6,TRBV7-8,-
CASGLPWSTSQETQYF,TGTGCTAGTGGTTTGCCGTGGAGCACCTCCCAAGAGACCCAGTACTTC,-,TRBJ2-5,TRBV12-5,-
CASSLGGAAFTEAFF,TGTGCCAGCAGCTTAGGAGGGGCCGCGTTTACTGAAGCTTTCTTT,-,TRBJ1-1,TRBV11-3,-
CASSGWGNQPQHF,TGCGCCAGCAGCGGGTGGGGCAATCAGCCCCAGCATTTT,-,TRBJ1-5,TRBV4-1,-
CASSVEGRSSPLHF,TGTGCCAGCAGCGTCGAGGGAAGGAGTTCACCCCTCCACTTT,-,TRBJ1-6,TRBV28,-
CASSLARTDEQFF,TGCGCCAGCAGCTTGGCCCGGACCGACGAGCAGTTCTTC,-,TRBJ2-1,TRBV5-1,-
CASSYSAEAAYEQYF,TGTGCCAGCAGTTATTCCGCAGAAGCCGCTTACGAGCAGTACTTC,-,TRBJ2-7,TRBV6-5,-
CASSDGTGRLGTQYF,TGTGCCAGCAGCGACGGGACGGGCCGCCTCGGGACCCAGTACTTC,-,TRBJ2-5,TRBV7-9,-
CASSFQSRVSGELFF,TGTGCCAGCAGCTTCCAGAGCAGGGTTTCCGGGGAGCTGTTTTTT,-,TRBJ2-2,TRBV5-6,-
CASSPTSGRSDEQFF,TGTGCCAGCAGCCCAACTAGCGGGAGATCGGATGAGCAGTTCTTC,TRBD2,TRBJ2-1,TRBV7-6,-
CASSLSGQTNQPQHF,TGCGCCAGCAGCTTGTCTGGACAGACAAATCAGCCCCAGCATTTT,-,TRBJ1-5,TRBV5-1,-
CASSFHRGQFSTETQYF,TGTGCCAGCAGTTTTCACCGGGGACAGTTCTCTACAGAGACCCAGTACTTC,TRBD1,TRBJ2-5,TRBV28,once
CASSSQAGGLDNEQFF,TGTGCCAGCAGTTCCCAGGCGGGAGGGCTTGACAATGAGCAGTTCTTC,TRBD2,TRBJ2-1,TRBV9,-
CASSSHTDTQYF,TGTGCCAGCAGTTCACACACAGATACGCAGTATTTT,-,TRBJ2-3,TRBV6-2/TRBV6-3,-
CASSSGTGEGGAFF,TGTGCCAGCAGCTCAGGGACAGGGGAGGGTGGTGCTTTCTTT,TRBD1,TRBJ1-1,TRBV7-2,-
CASTAGREQFF,TGCGCCAGCACAGCGGGACGGGAGCAGTTCTTC,TRBD2,TRBJ2-1,TRBV5-1,-
CASSLRGANEKLFF,TGTGCCAGCAGCCTCAGGGGGGCAAATGAAAAACTGTTTTTT,TRBD1,TRBJ1-4,TRBV3-1/TRBV3-2,-
CASTRRPGGSTDTQYF,TGTGCCAGTACCAGGAGGCCGGGAGGTAGCACAGATACGCAGTATTTT,TRBD2,TRBJ2-3,TRBV19,-
CASSSKGRGLGEQYF,TGTGCCAGCAGCTCTAAGGGCAGGGGGCTTGGCGAGCAGTACTTC,TRBD1,TRBJ2-7,TRBV7-9,-
CASSEGLNSGNTIYF,TGTGCCAGCAGTGAGGGCCTAAATTCTGGAAACACCATATATTTT,-,TRBJ1-3,TRBV6-1,-
CASSVGPDVNYGYTF,TGTGCCAGCAGCGTAGGGCCAGATGTTAACTATGGCTACACCTTC,-,TRBJ1-2,TRBV9,-
CASSHPGLVADTQYF,TGCGCCAGCAGCCACCCGGGACTAGTCGCAGATACGCAGTATTTT,TRBD2,TRBJ2-3,TRBV4-1,-
CASSVLASGFAGELFF,TGTGCCAGCAGCGTACTGGCTAGCGGGTTTGCCGGGGAGCTGTTTTTT,TRBD2,TRBJ2-2,TRBV9,-
CASSDSGETGELFF,TGTGCCAGCAGTGACTCAGGGGAAACCGGGGAGCTGTTTTTT,-,TRBJ2-2,TRBV6-4,-
CASSQYLFGQATYEQYF,TGTGCCAGCAGCCAATATTTGTTCGGACAGGCAACCTACGAGCAGTACTTC,TRBD1,TRBJ2-7,TRBV14,-
CASSQAGTGMNTEAFF,TGCGCCAGCAGCCAAGCCGGGACAGGGATGAACACTGAAGCTTTCTTT,TRBD1,TRBJ1-1,TRBV4-1,-
CASSYGGGLAFEAFF,TGTGCCAGCAGCTACGGCGGGGGGCTGGCTTTTGAAGCTTTCTTT,-,TRBJ1-1,TRBV5-6,-
CASSSHAF,TGTGCCAGCAGTTCACACGCGTTC,-,TRBJ1-2,TRBV7-2,few
CASSTSGTADYGYTF,TGTGCCAGCAGCACTTCCGGGACGGCAGATTATGGCTACACCTTC,-,TRBJ1-2,TRBV7-2,-
CASSLRQGNKGETQYF,TGCGCCAGCAGCTTGAGGCAGGGTAATAAGGGAGAGACCCAGTACTTC,-,TRBJ2-5,TRBV5-1,-
CASSVETGGDYGYTF,TGTGCCAGCAGCGTAGAAACAGGGGGCGACTATGGCTACACCTTC,TRBD1,TRBJ1-2,TRBV9,-
CASSSGQGVEQFF,TGTGCCAGCAGCTCGGGACAGGGGGTTGAGCAGTTCTTC,TRBD1,TRBJ2-1,TRBV7-3,-
CASSLDGTVSGYGYTF,TGCGCCAGCAGCTTGGACGGGACGGTCAGTGGGTATGGCTACACCTTC,-,TRBJ1-2,TRBV5-1,-
CAWDDRGVNTEAFF,TGTGCCTGGGATGACAGGGGAGTGAACACTGAAGCTTTCTTT,TRBD1,TRBJ1-1,TRBV30,-
CASGGGELFF,TGTGCCAGCGGAGGCGGGGAGCTGTTTTTT,-,TRBJ2-2,TRBV9,-
CASSPPGRGRDGYTF,TGTGCCAGCAGCCCACCCGGCCGGGGCAGGGATGGCTACACCTTC,-,TRBJ1-2,TRBV7-6,-
CASSRNLRVGYEQYF,TGTGCCAGCAGTCGTAACCTAAGGGTTGGCTACGAGCAGTACTTC,-,TRBJ2-7,TRBV11-1,-
CASSPTPGTPNYGYTF,TGTGCCAGCTCACCTACTCCAGGGACGCCTAACTATGGCTACACCTTC,-,TRBJ1-2,TRBV18,few
CASSPNRPTEAFF,TGTGCCAGCTCACCAAACCGACCCACTGAAGCTTTCTTT,-,TRBJ1-1,TRBV18,once
CASSLVAGGVSYNEQFF,TGCGCCAGCAGCTTGGTAGCGGGAGGCGTCTCCTACAATGAGCAGTTCTTC,TRBD2,TRBJ2-1,TRBV5-1,-
CASSPPGGGNTIYF,TGTGCCAGCTCACCACCGGGCGGTGGAAACACCATATATTTT,-,TRBJ1-3,TRBV18,-
CASSKTGSGTGELFF,TGTGCCAGCAGCAAGACAGGTAGTGGCACCGGGGAGCTGTTTTTT,-,TRBJ2-2,TRBV7-3,-
CASSRPGLYQPQHF,TGTGCCAGCAGTCGGCCGGGACTCTATCAGCCCCAGCATTTT,-,TRBJ1-5,TRBV6-5,-
CASSLAARQGWNEQFF,TGTGCCAGCAGCTTAGCGGCGAGACAGGGGTGGAATGAGCAGTTCTTC,TRBD1,TRBJ2-1,TRBV7-7,-
CASSLALGRLNEKLFF,TGTGCCAGCAGCTTGGCCCTGGGACGCCTGAATGAAAAACTGTTTTTT,-,TRBJ1-4,TRBV5-5,-
CASRRQGPGNTIYF,TGTGCCAGCAGACGCCAGGGGCCTGGAAACACCATATATTTT,-,TRBJ1-3,TRBV27,-
CASRGDGNDYEQYF,TGCGCCAGTAGAGGGGACGGTAATGACTACGAGCAGTACTTC,-,TRBJ2-7,TRBV10-1,-
CASSPEVNSPLHF,TGTGCCAGCAGCCCCGAGGTTAATTCACCCCTCCACTTT,-,TRBJ1-6,TRBV9,few
CASSLSGAGEQFF,TGTGCCAGCAGCTTATCGGGGGCGGGTGAGCAGTTCTTC,-,TRBJ2-1,TRBV7-2,-
CASRTGIYEQYF,TGTGCCAGCAGGACAGGGATCTACGAGCAGTACTTC,TRBD1,TRBJ2-7,TRBV28,-